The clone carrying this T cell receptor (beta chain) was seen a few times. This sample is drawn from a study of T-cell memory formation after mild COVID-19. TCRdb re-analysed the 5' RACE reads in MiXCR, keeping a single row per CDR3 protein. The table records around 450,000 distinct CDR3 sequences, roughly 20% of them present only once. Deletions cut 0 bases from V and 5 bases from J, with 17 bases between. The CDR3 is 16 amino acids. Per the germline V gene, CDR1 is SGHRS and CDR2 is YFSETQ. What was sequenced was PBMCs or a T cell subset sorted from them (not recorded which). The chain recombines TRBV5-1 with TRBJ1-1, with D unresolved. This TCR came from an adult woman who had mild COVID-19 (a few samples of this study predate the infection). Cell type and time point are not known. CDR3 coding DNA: TGCGCCAGCAGCTTGGAAGGAGTGGAGGGAAGGACTGAAGCTTTCTTT. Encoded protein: CASSLEGVEGRTEAFF.